This T cell receptor beta chain was identified during a study of blood T cell repertoires in COVID-19. Study at large: Sites in the United States, Italy and Spain provided acute and convalescent COVID-19 samples. The analysed material was cDNA or gDNA that came from T cells, B-cell-depleted T cells, or PBMCs.

Per the study methods: Amplified reference gene primers provided the basis for estimating nucleated cell counts. Some clones are missing from TCRdb's copy, which holds only in-frame ones; the method was immunoSEQ multiplex PCR. That table gives V, J and clone size, and the DNA gave D and trimming. This table has roughly 200,000 clones, around 87% appearing once. Germline V gene sequence: CDR1 MDHEN, CDR2 SYDVKM. The CDR3 contains 16 residues. V lost 3 bases, J lost 1 base, and 13 bases lay in between. This clone was seen only once. The chain employs TRBV28 and TRBJ1-5, with D uncertain. The origin of this receptor is a man in his fifties or sixties with acute or convalescent COVID-19. The sample comprised peripheral blood. The CDR3 here is CASSLPQTGSNQPQHF. CDR3 in DNA: TGTGCCAGCAGTTTGCCCCAGACGGGAAGCAATCAGCCCCAGCATTTT.